Listed here are 3 T cell receptor beta chains from one sample, sequenced in a study of T cells in Graves' hyperthyroidism and ophthalmopathy. The investigators amplified TCR beta CDR3 regions from RNA transcripts. With the HTBI primer set, the TCR CDR3 went through a first round of RT-PCR. TCRdb itself ran the multiplex PCR reads through MiXCR, one entry per CDR3 protein. This table has around 580,000 distinct CDR3 sequences, 40% to 55% appearing once. Sequencing input: peripheral blood or thyroid tissue (not recorded which). The receptors come from a woman aged 18-29 years with Graves' hyperthyroidism.

The V and J genes are TRBV20-1 and TRBJ2-2, with 10 positions matching TRBD2. Germline CDR1 is DFQATT and CDR2 is SNEGSKA (reference sequence). The CDR3 length is 15 residues. V shed 5 bases and J 8 bases; nucleotides not matched to a gene: 11. The CDR3 loop is CSARSSGSPLGELFF. The DNA for the CDR3 is TGCAGTGCTCGTTCTAGCGGGAGTCCCCTTGGGGAGCTGTTTTTT.

The chain joins TRBV20-1 to TRBJ2-7; 8 nucleotides match TRBD2. The J call may be faulty, since TRBJ2-1 better matches the DNA end. Germline lookup yields CDR1 DFQATT and CDR2 SNEGSKA (reference sequence). This CDR3 comprises 14 residues. CDR3 nucleotide sequence: TGCAGTGCTATTCGGGGGGGGTCCTACAATGAGCAGTTCTTC. Residues: CSAIRGGSYNEQFF.

J is TRBJ2-4 and V is TRBV7-9, with 7 bases fitting TRBD2. Germline values: CDR1 SEHNR, CDR2 FQNEAQ (reference sequence). The CDR3 covers 15 residues. The junction had 8 bases not matched to a gene; V was cut back by 5 bases and J by 4 bases. DNA for the CDR3: TGTGCCAGCAGCATAATGCAGGGACTAAAAAACATTCAGTACTTC. Protein: CASSIMQGLKNIQYF.